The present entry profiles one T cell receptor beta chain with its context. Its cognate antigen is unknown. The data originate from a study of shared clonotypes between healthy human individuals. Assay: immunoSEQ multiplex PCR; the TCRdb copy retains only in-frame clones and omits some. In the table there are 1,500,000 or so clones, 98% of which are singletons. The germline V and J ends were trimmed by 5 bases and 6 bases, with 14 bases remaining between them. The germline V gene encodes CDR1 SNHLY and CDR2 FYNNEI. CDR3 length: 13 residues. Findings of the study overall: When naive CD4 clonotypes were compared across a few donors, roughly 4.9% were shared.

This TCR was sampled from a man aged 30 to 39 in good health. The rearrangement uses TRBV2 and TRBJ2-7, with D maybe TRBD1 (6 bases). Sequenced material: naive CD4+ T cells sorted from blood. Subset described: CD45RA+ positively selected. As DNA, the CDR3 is TGTGCCAGCAGTATAACAGGGTACGGCGAGCAGTACTTC. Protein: CASSITGYGEQYF.